The 7 T cell receptor beta chains in this list originate from one sample, sequenced in a study of early T cells in non-severe SARS-CoV-2 infection. A single record per CDR3 protein comes from TCRdb applying MiXCR to the 5' RACE reads. Of some 71,000 distinct CDR3 sequences listed, approximately 10% were seen once; the top ten hold about 6%. The sample in question was whole blood, obtained at baseline. All receptors derive from an adult who was a healthcare worker with PCR-confirmed SARS-CoV-2 infection or an uninfected control (not recorded which).

V is TRBV6-5 and J is TRBJ1-1, with D maybe TRBD1 (5 bases). Trimming left V 8 bases short and J 5 bases short, with 15 bases between. The CDR3 is 13 amino acids. Germline lookup yields CDR1 MNHEY and CDR2 SVGAGI. Written as DNA, the CDR3 is TGTGCCAGCGGTCCCAGGGCGCGGACTGAAGCTTTCTTT. Amino acids: CASGPRARTEAFF.

This clonotype was observed a few times. The V gene is TRBV18, the J gene TRBJ1-6; D is unresolved. Germline CDR1 and CDR2: KGHSH and LQKENI. The CDR3 length is 13 residues. Trimming took 4 bases from V and 4 from J, leaving 5 bases between them. In DNA form, the CDR3 reads TGTGCCAGCTCACAGGAGTATAATTCACCCCTCCACTTT. This gives the protein CASSQEYNSPLHF.

The CDR3 spells CASSVPLAGGSTDTQYF. Written as DNA, the CDR3 is TGTGCCAGCAGCGTACCCCTTGCGGGAGGAAGCACAGATACGCAGTATTTT. The rearrangement links TRBV9 to TRBJ2-3; 8 nucleotides align to TRBD2. V lost 1 base, J lost 0 bases, and 7 bases stayed unmatched. The CDR3 has 17 amino acids. Germline V gene data show CDR1 as SGDLS and CDR2 as YYNGEE.

This clonotype was found a few times. The chain links TRBV30 to TRBJ1-2; maybe TRBD1 (5 bases). There are 15 residues in the CDR3. Germline CDR1 is GTSNPN and CDR2 is SVGIG (reference sequence). The ends were cut back, 0 bases at V and 1 base at J, with 12 bases in the middle. CDR3 loop: CAWSVRSRDNYGYTF. The CDR3 nucleotides are TGTGCCTGGAGTGTACGGAGCAGGGATAACTATGGCTACACCTTC.

The chain uses TRBV13 and TRBJ2-6, with 10 bases matching TRBD1. J was trimmed by 1 base and V by 0 bases; bases with no gene match: 9. The CDR3 has 20 amino acids. The V gene's germline CDR1 is PRHDT and CDR2 FYEKMQ (reference sequence). The CDR3 region has the DNA TGTGCCAGCAGCTTAGGAATACGAGACAGGGGGCGGTCTGGGGCCAACGTCCTGACTTTC. Its translation is CASSLGIRDRGRSGANVLTF.

This clonotype was detected only a few times. The chain uses TRBV4-1 and TRBJ1-1; D might be TRBD1 (5 bases). The germline V gene encodes CDR1 MGHRA and CDR2 YSYEKL. Between the trimmed V and J ends, which lost 3 bases and 6 bases, there was a span of 17 bases. CDR3 size: 15 residues. The CDR3 DNA reads as TGCGCCAGCAGCCATCGTGAGGGCGCGGGGGCTGAAGCTTTCTTT. Translated, it gives CASSHREGAGAEAFF.

The table lists this clonotype with a few counts. V and J are TRBV5-1 and TRBJ1-2; possible D gene TRBD1, 6 bases. The CDR3 extends over 13 amino acids. Germline assignment: CDR1 SGHRS and CDR2 YFSETQ. The V gene lost 1 base and the J gene lost 8 bases, with 12 bases spanning the gap. The CDR3 region is CASSLLGQEGYTF. In DNA, the CDR3 is TGCGCCAGCAGCTTGTTGGGACAAGAAGGCTACACCTTC.